This T cell receptor beta chain is from a study of blood T cell repertoires in COVID-19. For the study at large: Sample material is recorded as cDNA or gDNA derived from T cells, B-cell-depleted T cells, or PBMCs.

The data were produced by immunoSEQ multiplex PCR, yet TCRdb's version contains in-frame clones alone and is incomplete. The data hold roughly 200,000 clones, with roughly 89% observed a single time. Germline V gene sequence: CDR1 SEHNR, CDR2 FQNEAQ (reference sequence). V shed 0 bases and J shed 10 bases, with 16 bases lying between them. The CDR3 contains 15 residues. The study recruited people aged about 18 to 89 years across more than 20 US areas. The TCR was taken from a man aged 18 to 30 with acute COVID-19. This chain joins TRBV7-9 and TRBJ2-1, with D maybe TRBD1 (6 bases). Sequenced: PBMCs or T cells enriched from blood (not recorded which). CDR3 residues: CASSLAASGAEEQFF. The DNA for the CDR3 is TGTGCCAGCAGCTTAGCGGCATCAGGGGCAGAAGAGCAGTTCTTC.